One and the same sample provided the 24 T cell receptor beta chains below, sequenced in a study of blood T cell repertoires in COVID-19. Method: immunoSEQ multiplex PCR; TCRdb's copy keeps in-frame clones and lacks some. The sample lists 220,000 or so clones, approximately 84% occurring once. The specimen sequenced was peripheral blood. These receptors came from a man aged 45-65 years who had recovered from COVID-19.

The chain employs TRBV18 and TRBJ2-3; weak D call: TRBD2 (5 bases). Germline V gene data show CDR1 as KGHSH and CDR2 as LQKENI. CDR3 length: 15 amino acids. V was shortened by 0 bases and J by 0 bases, with 7 bases between the two germline ends. The CDR3 region has the DNA TGTGCCAGCTCACCACCGAGGGCTAGCACAGATACGCAGTATTTT. Translated, it gives CASSPPRASTDTQYF.

The chain uses TRBV5-6 and TRBJ2-6; 7 bases are shared with TRBD1. With V trimmed by 1 base and J by 0 bases, 7 bases remained unmatched. The CDR3 consists of 18 residues. CDR1 and CDR2 from the germline V gene are SGHDT and YYEEEE. CDR3 sequence reads: CASSLWDRFDSGANVLTF. The DNA for the CDR3 is TGTGCCAGCAGCTTGTGGGACAGATTTGACTCTGGGGCCAACGTCCTGACTTTC. Using reference TRBV5-6 and TRBJ2-6 for the parts outside the CDR3, the full variable domain is DAGVTQSPTHLIKTRGQQVTLRCSPKSGHDTVSWYQQALGQGPQFIFQYYEEEERQRGNFPDRFSGHQFPNYSSELNVNALLLGDSALYLCASSLWDRFDSGANVLTFGAGSRLTVL.

CDR3 nucleotides: TGTGCCAGCTCAAGACAGGGAGAAAGCTATGGCTACACCTTC. Translating it yields CASSRQGESYGYTF. The V and J genes are TRBV6-5 and TRBJ1-2, with TRBD1 matching over 7 bases. There are 14 residues in the CDR3. The junction had 10 bases not matched to a gene; V was cut back by 8 bases and J by 4 bases. The germline CDR1 and CDR2 sequences are MNHEY and SVGAGI.

The V call is TRBV18, the J call TRBJ2-1; D is unclear. V gave up 1 base and J gave up 0 bases, with 13 bases separating them. CDR3 length: 17 residues. Germline V gives CDR1 KGHSH, CDR2 LQKENI. The CDR3 sequence is CASSPRETVISYNEQFF. CDR3 nucleotides: TGTGCCAGCTCACCACGAGAGACTGTCATCTCCTACAATGAGCAGTTCTTC.

The chain has TRBV7-8 and TRBJ2-5; a possible D gene is TRBD2 (6 bases). Trimming cost V 5 bases and J 4 bases, with 14 bases left between them. Germline loops: CDR1 SGHVS, CDR2 FQNEAQ. The CDR3 has 14 residues. The CDR3 DNA reads as TGTGCCAGCAGCCGAGGACTACAAGCAGAGACCCAGTACTTC. This sequence encodes CASSRGLQAETQYF.

The genes are TRBV19 and TRBJ1-5, with 7 bases lining up with TRBD1. Germline V gives CDR1 LNHDA, CDR2 SQIVND (reference sequence). This CDR3 has 15 amino acids. The V gene end was trimmed by 6 bases and the J gene end by 2 bases; junction bases not matched to a gene: 7. The CDR3 sequence: CASSPLTGRNQPQHF. Here the CDR3 DNA reads TGTGCCAGTAGCCCGTTGACAGGGCGCAATCAGCCCCAGCATTTT. Complete variable domain (other parts from reference TRBV19 and TRBJ1-5): DGGITQSPKYLFRKEGQNVTLSCEQNLNHDAMYWYRQDPGQGLRLIYYSQIVNDFQKGDIAEGYSVSREKKESFPLTVTSAQKNPTAFYLCASSPLTGRNQPQHFGDGTRLSIL.

V gene TRBV28 combines with J gene TRBJ1-2; 7 bases are shared with TRBD1. Trimming removed 10 bases from V and 4 bases from J; junction bases left unmatched: 9. The CDR3 contains 13 residues. Germline V gives CDR1 MDHEN, CDR2 SYDVKM. CDR3 region: CATKTGRFYGYTF. DNA of the CDR3: TGTGCCACGAAGACAGGGAGATTCTATGGCTACACCTTC.

This clone was seen once. The V call is TRBV29-1, the J call TRBJ2-7; maybe TRBD2 (9 bases). The germline CDR1 and CDR2 sequences are SQVTM and ANQGSEA. The CDR3 runs 14 residues. Trimming cost V 6 bases and J 5 bases, with 20 bases left between them. CDR3 residues: CSVAGGQGANEQYF. CDR3 nucleotides: TGCAGCGTCGCGGGGGGGCAGGGGGCTAACGAGCAGTACTTC.

The chain is built from TRBV28 and TRBJ2-7; TRBD2 matches 8 bases. CDR3 length: 16 amino acids. V was clipped by 5 bases and J by 6 bases; unmatched bases: 15. Germline CDR1 reads MDHEN; CDR2 reads SYDVKM. As DNA, the CDR3 is TGTGCCAGCAGTCCCCATAGCGGGGCGGTTTGGGGCGAGCAGTACTTC. This codes for CASSPHSGAVWGEQYF.

The CDR3 reads CAWRPTAGFYNEQFF. Here the CDR3 DNA reads TGTGCCTGGAGGCCCACAGCGGGGTTCTACAATGAGCAGTTCTTC. The V and J genes are TRBV30 and TRBJ2-1; 7 positions agree with TRBD2. The CDR3 covers 15 residues. Germline-derived CDR1 and CDR2 are GTSNPN and SVGIG (reference sequence). The ends lost 3 bases at V and 3 bases at J; junction bases unmatched: 8.

Ten or more counts support this clone. This rearrangement joins TRBV7-6 to TRBJ1-1; no firm D call. Germline V CDR1 and CDR2: SGHVS, FNYEAQ. V dropped 7 bases and J dropped 0 bases, with 9 bases sitting between them. The CDR3 has 13 amino acids. The CDR3 sequence is CASTRGMNTEAFF. CDR3 DNA: TGTGCCAGCACCAGAGGAATGAACACTGAAGCTTTCTTT.

This rearrangement joins TRBV27 to TRBJ1-6; D might be TRBD1 (6 bases). Germline CDR1 MNHEY, CDR2 SMNVEV (reference sequence). Trimming removed 2 bases from V and 9 bases from J, with 14 bases in between. The CDR3 consists of 15 residues. The CDR3 is CASSLDQGIGSPLHF. The CDR3 DNA is TGTGCCAGCAGTTTAGACCAGGGGATAGGTTCACCCCTCCACTTT.

V usage is TRBV6-6 and J usage is TRBJ1-1; D is uncertain. CDR3 length: 15 residues. Germline V lookup: CDR1 MNHNY, CDR2 SVGAGI (reference sequence). V was cut by 2 bases and J by 1 base, with 11 bases left in between. The CDR3 loop reads CASSYPDGRNTEAFF. In nucleotides, the CDR3 is TGTGCCAGCAGTTACCCCGACGGGAGGAACACTGAAGCTTTCTTT.

The chain joins TRBV21-1 to TRBJ1-4. TRBV21-1 is termed a pseudogene. This CDR3 spans 14 amino acids. CDR3: CASSKLGSNEKLFF. CDR3 in DNA: TGTGCCAGCAGCAAACTCGGTTCTAATGAAAAACTGTTTTTT.

Regarding this clone: The junction shows a germline mismatch at one end, possibly a read error. V gene TRBV5-1 combines with J gene TRBJ2-7, with D possibly TRBD1 on 6 matching bases. This CDR3 is built from 13 residues. Germline V gene lookup returns CDR1 SGHRS and CDR2 YFSETQ. CDR3 sequence: CASSSDSLVEEYF. The CDR3 nucleotides are TGCGCCAGCAGCTCGGACAGCCTCGTCGAGGAGTACTTC.

The rearrangement joins TRBV28 to TRBJ1-2, with 7 bases fitting TRBD1. The CDR3 length is 14 residues. CDR1 and CDR2 (germline): MDHEN, SYDVKM. The trim removed 5 bases at V and 4 bases at J, leaving 7 bases unmatched. In DNA, the CDR3 is TGTGCCAGCAGTCCTCAGGGGGTTCGCTATGGCTACACCTTC. This gives the protein CASSPQGVRYGYTF.

The rearrangement links TRBV27 to TRBJ2-2; D call uncertain. The germline gives CDR1 MNHEY, CDR2 SMNVEV (reference sequence). Trimming shortened V by 4 bases and J by 3 bases, and 9 bases separated the two germline ends. There are 14 residues in the CDR3. The CDR3 loop is CASSSSSDTGELFF. The CDR3 DNA follows: TGTGCCAGCAGTTCGTCATCGGACACCGGGGAGCTGTTTTTT.

The V call is TRBV19, the J call TRBJ2-1, with 10 bases matching TRBD2. V lost 7 bases to trimming and J lost 4 bases; unmatched junction nucleotides: 7. CDR1 is LNHDA, CDR2 SQIVND, per germline (reference sequence). The length of the CDR3 is 15 residues. CDR3 protein: CASNLGSGRYNEQFF. DNA of the CDR3: TGTGCCAGTAATCTAGGTAGCGGGAGGTACAATGAGCAGTTCTTC.

The rearrangement joins TRBV18 to TRBJ2-1; TRBD2 matches 8 bases. Germline loops: CDR1 KGHSH, CDR2 LQKENI. The CDR3 is 16 residues long. The J segment lost 7 bases and the V segment lost 2 bases, leaving 10 bases of the junction unmatched. The CDR3: CASSPAGRAGVNEQFF. CDR3 bases: TGTGCCAGCTCACCAGCCGGGAGGGCCGGGGTTAATGAGCAGTTCTTC. The entire variable domain, with the rest obtained from reference TRBV18 and TRBJ2-1, is as follows: NAGVMQNPRHLVRRRGQEARLRCSPMKGHSHVYWYRQLPEEGLKFMVYLQKENIIDESGMPKERFSAEFPKEGPSILRIQQVVRGDSAAYFCASSPAGRAGVNEQFFGPGTRLTVL.

V is TRBV7-9 and J is TRBJ2-5; 7 nucleotides line up with TRBD2. This CDR3 contains 17 residues. V was clipped by 5 bases and J by 5 bases; unmatched bases: 17. The germline CDR1 and CDR2 sequences are SEHNR and FQNEAQ (reference sequence). The DNA for the CDR3 is TGTGCCAGCAGCCCCCGGAGTGGGAGGGCCGGTCGGGAGACCCAGTACTTC. Translation: CASSPRSGRAGRETQYF.

V is TRBV12-5 and J is TRBJ2-1, with D uncertain. With 6 bases removed from V and 6 bases from J, the gap between germline ends came to 6 bases. CDR3 length: 11 amino acids. Germline values: CDR1 LGHNT, CDR2 FRNRAP. In DNA form, the CDR3 reads TGTGCTAGTGGGACGGGCAATGAGCAGTTCTTC. Encoded protein: CASGTGNEQFF.

This chain joins TRBV28 and TRBJ2-7; 8 bases are a match to TRBD1. The trim removed 4 bases at V and 4 bases at J, leaving 6 bases unmatched. The CDR3 has 14 residues. Looked up from germline, CDR1 is MDHEN and CDR2 is SYDVKM. CDR3 DNA: TGTGCCAGCAGTTCAGGGGGCTCCTTATACGAGCAGTACTTC. Protein sequence: CASSSGGSLYEQYF.

The V and J genes are TRBV18 and TRBJ2-5, with D perhaps matching TRBD1 (5 bases). Trimming cost V 2 bases and J 6 bases, with 13 bases left between them. The CDR3 has 14 amino acids. CDR1 is KGHSH and CDR2 is LQKENI in the germline V gene. The DNA of the CDR3 is TGTGCCAGCTCACCAGGGCAGGGTTTGAAGACCCAGTACTTC. This encodes CASSPGQGLKTQYF.

The chain couples TRBV9 to TRBJ2-2; TRBD2 matches at 8 bases. With V trimmed by 0 bases and J by 0 bases, 1 base remained unmatched. Germline values: CDR1 SGDLS, CDR2 YYNGEE. The CDR3 sequence is 16 residues long. CDR3 bases: TGTGCCAGCAGCGTAGTGACTAGCGCGAACACCGGGGAGCTGTTTTTT. This codes for CASSVVTSANTGELFF.